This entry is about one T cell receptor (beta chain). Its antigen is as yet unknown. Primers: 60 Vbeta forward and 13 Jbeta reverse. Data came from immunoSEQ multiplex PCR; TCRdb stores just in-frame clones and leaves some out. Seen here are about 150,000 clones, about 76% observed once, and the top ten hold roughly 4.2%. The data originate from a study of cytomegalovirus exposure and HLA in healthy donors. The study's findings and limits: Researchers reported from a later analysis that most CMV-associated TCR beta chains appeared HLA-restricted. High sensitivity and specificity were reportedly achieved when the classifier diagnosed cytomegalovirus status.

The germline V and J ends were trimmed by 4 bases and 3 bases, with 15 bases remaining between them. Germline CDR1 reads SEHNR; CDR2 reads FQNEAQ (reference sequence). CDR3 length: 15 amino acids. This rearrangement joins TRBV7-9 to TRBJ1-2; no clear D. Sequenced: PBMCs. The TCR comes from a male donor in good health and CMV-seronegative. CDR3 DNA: TGTGCCAGCAGCTCTGACTTGCCCGGGGACTATGGCTACACCTTC. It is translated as CASSSDLPGDYGYTF.